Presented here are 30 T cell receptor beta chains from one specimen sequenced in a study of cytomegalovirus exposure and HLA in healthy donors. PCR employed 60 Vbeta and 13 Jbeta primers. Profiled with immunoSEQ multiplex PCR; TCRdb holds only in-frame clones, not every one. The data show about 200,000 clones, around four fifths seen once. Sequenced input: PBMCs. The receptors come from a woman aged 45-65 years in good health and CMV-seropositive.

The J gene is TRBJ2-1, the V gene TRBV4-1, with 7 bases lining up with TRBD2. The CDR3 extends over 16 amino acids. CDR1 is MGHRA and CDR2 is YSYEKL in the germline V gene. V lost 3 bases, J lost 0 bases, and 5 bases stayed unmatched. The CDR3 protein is CASSHQRDRSYNEQFF. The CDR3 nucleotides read TGCGCCAGCAGCCACCAGCGGGACCGCTCCTACAATGAGCAGTTCTTC.

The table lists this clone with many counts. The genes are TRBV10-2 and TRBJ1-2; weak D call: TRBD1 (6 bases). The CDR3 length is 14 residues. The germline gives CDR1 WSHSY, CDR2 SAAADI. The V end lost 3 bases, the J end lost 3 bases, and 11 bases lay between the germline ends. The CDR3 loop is CASSDLRGDYGYTF. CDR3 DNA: TGCGCCAGCAGTGATCTCAGGGGCGACTATGGCTACACCTTC.

CDR3 protein: CASSMFRDSYEQYF. Here the CDR3 DNA reads TGTGCCAGTAGTATGTTCAGGGATTCCTACGAGCAGTACTTC. The rearrangement joins TRBV19 to TRBJ2-7; tentative D call: TRBD1 (5 bases). The V and J ends lost 3 bases and 1 base respectively, with 10 bases between them. The germline V gene encodes CDR1 LNHDA and CDR2 SQIVND (reference sequence). This CDR3 comprises 14 residues.

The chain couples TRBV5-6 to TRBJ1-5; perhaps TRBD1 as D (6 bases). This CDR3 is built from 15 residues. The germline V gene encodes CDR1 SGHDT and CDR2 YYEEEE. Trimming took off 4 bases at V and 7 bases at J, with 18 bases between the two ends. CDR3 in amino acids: CASSTGGGRLQPQHF. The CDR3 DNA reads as TGTGCCAGCAGCACCGGCGGGGGGCGGCTGCAGCCCCAGCATTTT.

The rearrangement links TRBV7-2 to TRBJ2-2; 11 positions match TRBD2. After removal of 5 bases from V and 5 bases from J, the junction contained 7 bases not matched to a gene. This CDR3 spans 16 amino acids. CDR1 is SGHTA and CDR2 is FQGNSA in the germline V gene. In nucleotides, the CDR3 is TGTGCCAGCAGCAACCCTAGCGGGGGGTGGACCGGGGAGCTGTTTTTT. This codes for CASSNPSGGWTGELFF.

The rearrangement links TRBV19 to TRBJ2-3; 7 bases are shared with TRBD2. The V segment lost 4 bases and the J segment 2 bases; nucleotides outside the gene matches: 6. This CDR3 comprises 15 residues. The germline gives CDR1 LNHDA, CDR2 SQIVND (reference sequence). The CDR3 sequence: CASSRTRAPTDTQYF. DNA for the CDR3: TGTGCCAGTAGTAGGACTAGGGCCCCCACAGATACGCAGTATTTT. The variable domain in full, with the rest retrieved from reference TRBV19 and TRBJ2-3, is DGGITQSPKYLFRKEGQNVTLSCEQNLNHDAMYWYRQDPGQGLRLIYYSQIVNDFQKGDIAEGYSVSREKKESFPLTVTSAQKNPTAFYLCASSRTRAPTDTQYFGPGTRLTVL.

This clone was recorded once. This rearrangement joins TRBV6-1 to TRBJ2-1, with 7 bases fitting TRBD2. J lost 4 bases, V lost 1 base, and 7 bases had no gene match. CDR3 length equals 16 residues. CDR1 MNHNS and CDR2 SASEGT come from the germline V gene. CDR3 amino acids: CASSEELAEPYNEQFF. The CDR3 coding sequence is TGTGCCAGCAGTGAAGAGCTAGCGGAGCCTTACAATGAGCAGTTCTTC.

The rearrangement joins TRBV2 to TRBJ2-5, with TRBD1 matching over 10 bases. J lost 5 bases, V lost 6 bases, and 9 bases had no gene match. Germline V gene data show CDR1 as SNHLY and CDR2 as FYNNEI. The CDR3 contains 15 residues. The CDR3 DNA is TGTGCCAGCAGGGAAAGGGACAGGGGCGGGGAGACCCAGTACTTC. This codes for CASRERDRGGETQYF.

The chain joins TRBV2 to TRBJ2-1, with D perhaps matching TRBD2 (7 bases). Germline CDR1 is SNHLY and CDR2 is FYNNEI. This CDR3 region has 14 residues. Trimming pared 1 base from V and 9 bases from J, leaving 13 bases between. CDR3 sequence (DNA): TGTGCCAGCAGTGAAGGGTCGGGGGGCGGTGAGCAGTTCTTC. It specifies CASSEGSGGGEQFF.

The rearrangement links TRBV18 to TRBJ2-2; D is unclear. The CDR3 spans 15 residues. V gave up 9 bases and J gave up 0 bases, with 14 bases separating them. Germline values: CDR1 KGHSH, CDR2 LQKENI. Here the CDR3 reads CASSSAVSNTGELFF. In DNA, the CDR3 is TGTGCCAGTTCCAGTGCGGTCTCGAACACCGGGGAGCTGTTTTTT.

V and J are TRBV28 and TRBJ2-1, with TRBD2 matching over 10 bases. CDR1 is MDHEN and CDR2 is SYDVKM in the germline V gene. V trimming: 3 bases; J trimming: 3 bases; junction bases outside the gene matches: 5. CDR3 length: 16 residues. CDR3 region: CASSLMTSGYYNEQFF. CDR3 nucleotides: TGTGCCAGCAGTTTGATGACTAGCGGGTACTACAATGAGCAGTTCTTC.

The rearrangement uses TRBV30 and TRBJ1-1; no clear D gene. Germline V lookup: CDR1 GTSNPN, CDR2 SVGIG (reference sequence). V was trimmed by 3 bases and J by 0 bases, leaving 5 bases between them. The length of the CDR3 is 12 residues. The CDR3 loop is CAWRSVNTEAFF. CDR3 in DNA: TGTGCCTGGAGGAGTGTGAACACTGAAGCTTTCTTT.

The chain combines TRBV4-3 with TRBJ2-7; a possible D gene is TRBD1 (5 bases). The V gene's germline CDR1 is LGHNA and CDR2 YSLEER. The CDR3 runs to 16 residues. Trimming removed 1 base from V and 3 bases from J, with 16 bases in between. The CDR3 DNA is TGCGCCAGCAGCCAAGTAGGGTCAGGGCCCCTCTACGAGCAGTACTTC. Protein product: CASSQVGSGPLYEQYF.

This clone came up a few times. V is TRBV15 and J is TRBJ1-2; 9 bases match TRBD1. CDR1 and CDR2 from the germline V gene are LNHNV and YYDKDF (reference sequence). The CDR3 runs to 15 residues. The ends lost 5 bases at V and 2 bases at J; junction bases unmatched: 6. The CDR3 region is CATSPLQGANYGYTF. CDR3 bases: TGTGCCACCAGCCCATTACAGGGGGCAAACTATGGCTACACCTTC.

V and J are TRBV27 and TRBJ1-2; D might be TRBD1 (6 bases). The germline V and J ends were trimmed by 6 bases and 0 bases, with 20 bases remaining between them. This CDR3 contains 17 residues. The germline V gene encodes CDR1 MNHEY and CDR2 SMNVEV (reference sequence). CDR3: CASSKAPTGRPNYGYTF. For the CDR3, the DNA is TGTGCCAGCAGCAAGGCCCCCACAGGGAGACCTAACTATGGCTACACCTTC.

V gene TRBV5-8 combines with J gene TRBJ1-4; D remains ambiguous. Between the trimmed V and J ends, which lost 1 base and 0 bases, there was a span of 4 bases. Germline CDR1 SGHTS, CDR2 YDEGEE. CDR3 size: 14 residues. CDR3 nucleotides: TGTGCCAGCAGCTTGTATGCAACTAATGAAAAACTGTTTTTT. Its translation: CASSLYATNEKLFF.

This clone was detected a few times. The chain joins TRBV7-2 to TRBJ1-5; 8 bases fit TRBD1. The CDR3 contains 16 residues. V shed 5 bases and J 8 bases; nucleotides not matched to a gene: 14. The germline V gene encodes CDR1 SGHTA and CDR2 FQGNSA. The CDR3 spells CASSLQFDRGLKPQHF. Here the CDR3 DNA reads TGTGCCAGCAGCCTCCAATTCGACAGGGGATTGAAGCCCCAGCATTTT.

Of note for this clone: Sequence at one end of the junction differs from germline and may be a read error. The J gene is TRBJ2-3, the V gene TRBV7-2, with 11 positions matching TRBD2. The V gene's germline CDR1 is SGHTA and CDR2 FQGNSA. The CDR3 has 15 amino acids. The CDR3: CASSIAGGPTDTQYF. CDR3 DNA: TGTGCCAGCAGCATAGCGGGGGGGCCCACAGATACGCAGTATTTT.

CDR3 sequence reads: CASSARQGLNEKLFF. CDR3 coding DNA: TGTGCCAGCAGCGCAAGACAGGGCCTCAATGAAAAACTGTTTTTT. This rearrangement joins TRBV7-2 to TRBJ1-4; the match to TRBD1 covers 7 bases. Per germline, CDR1 SGHTA and CDR2 FQGNSA. V dropped 5 bases and J dropped 5; count of bases not matched to a gene: 8. The CDR3 runs 15 residues.

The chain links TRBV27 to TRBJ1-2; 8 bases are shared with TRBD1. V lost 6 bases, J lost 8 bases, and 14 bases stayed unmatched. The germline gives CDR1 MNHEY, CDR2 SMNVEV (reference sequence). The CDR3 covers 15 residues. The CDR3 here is CASRGTGRSQGGYTF. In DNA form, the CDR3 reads TGTGCCAGCAGAGGGACAGGTCGTTCCCAGGGGGGCTACACCTTC.

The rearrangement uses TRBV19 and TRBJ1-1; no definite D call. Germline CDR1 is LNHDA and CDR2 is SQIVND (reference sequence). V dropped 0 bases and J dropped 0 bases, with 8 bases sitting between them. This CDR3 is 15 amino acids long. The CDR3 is CASSIDLELNTEAFF. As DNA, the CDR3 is TGTGCCAGTAGTATAGATCTGGAGTTGAACACTGAAGCTTTCTTT.

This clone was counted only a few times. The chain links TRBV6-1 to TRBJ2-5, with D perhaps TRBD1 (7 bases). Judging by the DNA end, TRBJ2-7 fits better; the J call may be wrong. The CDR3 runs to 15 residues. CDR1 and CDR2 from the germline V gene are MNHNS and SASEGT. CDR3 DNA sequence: TGTGCCAGCAGTGGTGGGGGAGGCAGGGGGTACGAGCAGTACTTC. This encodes CASSGGGGRGYEQYF.

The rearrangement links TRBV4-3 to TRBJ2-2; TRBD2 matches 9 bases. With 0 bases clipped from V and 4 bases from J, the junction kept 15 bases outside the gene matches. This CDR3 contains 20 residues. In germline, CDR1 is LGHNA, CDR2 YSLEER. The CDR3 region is CASSQDRNLGLAGSTGELFF. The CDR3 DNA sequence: TGCGCCAGCAGCCAAGATCGAAACTTAGGGCTAGCGGGGAGCACCGGGGAGCTGTTTTTT.

The CDR3 nucleotides read TGTGCCAGCAGCTTAGAAGGGGGTAGTGGCTACACCTTC. It translates to CASSLEGGSGYTF. J is TRBJ1-2 and V is TRBV11-2; D may be TRBD1 (6 bases). Germline CDR1 and CDR2: SGHAT and FQNNGV. Trimming shortened V by 0 bases and J by 7 bases, and 9 bases separated the two germline ends. CDR3 length: 13 amino acids.

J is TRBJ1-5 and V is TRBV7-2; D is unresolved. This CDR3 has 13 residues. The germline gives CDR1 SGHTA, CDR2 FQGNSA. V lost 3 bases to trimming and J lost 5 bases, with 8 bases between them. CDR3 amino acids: CASSFQVDQPQHF. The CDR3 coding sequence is TGTGCCAGCAGCTTTCAAGTAGATCAGCCCCAGCATTTT.

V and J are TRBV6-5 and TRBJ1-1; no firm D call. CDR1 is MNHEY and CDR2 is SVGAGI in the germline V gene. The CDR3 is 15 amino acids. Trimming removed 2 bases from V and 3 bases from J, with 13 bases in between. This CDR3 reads CASSYRPWGDTEAFF. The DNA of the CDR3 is TGTGCCAGCAGTTACCGTCCGTGGGGAGACACTGAAGCTTTCTTT.

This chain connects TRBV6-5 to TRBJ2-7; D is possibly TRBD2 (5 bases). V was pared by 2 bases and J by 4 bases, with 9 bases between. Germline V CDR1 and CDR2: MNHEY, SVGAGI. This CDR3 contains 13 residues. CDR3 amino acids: CASSYPPGYEQYF. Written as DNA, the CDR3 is TGTGCCAGCAGTTACCCTCCGGGGTACGAGCAGTACTTC.

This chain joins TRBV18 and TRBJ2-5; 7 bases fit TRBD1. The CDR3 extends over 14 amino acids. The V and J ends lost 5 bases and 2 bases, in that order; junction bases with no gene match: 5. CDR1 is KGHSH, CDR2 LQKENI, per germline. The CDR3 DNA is TGTGCCAGCTCAGCCGGGACAGCTCAAGAGACCCAGTACTTC. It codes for CASSAGTAQETQYF.

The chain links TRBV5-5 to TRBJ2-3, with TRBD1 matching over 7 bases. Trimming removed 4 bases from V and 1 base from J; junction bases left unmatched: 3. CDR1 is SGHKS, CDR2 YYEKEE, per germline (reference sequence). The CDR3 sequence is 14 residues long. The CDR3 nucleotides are TGTGCCAGCAGCCGGACAGGTCGCACAGATACGCAGTATTTT. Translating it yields CASSRTGRTDTQYF.

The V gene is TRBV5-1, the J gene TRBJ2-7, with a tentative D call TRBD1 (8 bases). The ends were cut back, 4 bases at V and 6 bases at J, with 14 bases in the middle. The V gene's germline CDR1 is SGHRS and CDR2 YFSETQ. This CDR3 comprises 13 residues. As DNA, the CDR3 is TGCGCCAGCAGCCAGACAGGGGAGGGCGAGCAGTACTTC. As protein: CASSQTGEGEQYF.